Sequencing of this T cell receptor beta chain was carried out in a study of blood T cell repertoires in COVID-19. Overall study context: Samples taken during acute and convalescent COVID-19 were collected in the United States, Italy and Spain. PBMCs, B-cell-depleted T cells, or T cells were the source of the cDNA or gDNA that made up the material.

In the original workflow: Counts of nucleated cells, estimated from reference gene primer amplification, were obtained. TCRdb keeps only in-frame clones here, not all; method: immunoSEQ multiplex PCR. That table furnishes V, J and clone size, whereas the DNA furnished D and trimming. This sample yields some 160,000 clones, of which around 82% are seen a single time; less than 5.5% belongs to the top ten. Deletions cut 6 bases from V and 4 bases from J, with 15 bases between. The CDR3 extends over 14 amino acids. The V gene's germline CDR1 is ENHRY and CDR2 SYGVKD. The specimen sequenced was peripheral blood. The rearrangement uses TRBV10-3 and TRBJ1-1, with D perhaps matching TRBD1 (6 bases). The TCR sequence derives from a man in his 60s with acute or convalescent COVID-19. The CDR3 nucleotides read TGTGCCATCAGGGAACAGGGCTCGGGCACTGAAGCTTTCTTT. This encodes CAIREQGSGTEAFF.